The clone carrying this TCR beta chain has ten or more counts. Its specificity is unknown. This sample is drawn from a study of T cells after yellow fever vaccination. Overall study results and limits: Though it reached lower strength, the secondary response hit its peak faster, day 5 versus 15. Booster sampling recovered most clones from primary vaccination (96% CD4, 80% to 90% CD8). Among all clonotypes, a small share was observed in both CD4 and CD8 compartments.

The 5'RACE template-switching step produced TCR cDNA and added a universal primer site and UMIs. MiXCR, run by TCRdb on the 5' RACE reads, gives a single entry per CDR3 protein. There are some 110,000 distinct CDR3 sequences in the sample; about 7.2% occur only once, and over 2.5% lies in the top ten. Trimming removed 4 bases from V and 6 bases from J; junction bases left unmatched: 12. Germline assignment: CDR1 SGHTS and CDR2 YDEGEE. This CDR3 is 16 amino acids long. The TCR was taken from a man younger than 30 who received the YFV17D yellow fever vaccine. The specimen was CD4+ T cells sorted from PBMCs, collected about 41 days after the first yellow fever vaccination. This chain uses TRBV5-8 with TRBJ1-5, with 8 bases identical to TRBD1. CDR3 loop: CASSQAQQGGTQPQHF. The CDR3 DNA reads TGTGCCAGCAGCCAGGCCCAACAGGGGGGGACTCAGCCCCAGCATTTT.